This is a list of T cell receptor beta chains from one sample in a study of response to subunit inactivated influenza vaccine. TCRdb analysed the RT-PCR reads with MiXCR anew, one entry per CDR3 protein. The sample records hundreds of thousands of distinct CDR3 sequences, approximately 14% being singletons. This sample comprised PBMCs from blood, obtained roughly 12 days after vaccination. The receptors were gathered from a man aged 50 or older who received an inactivated influenza vaccine. CDR3s include the opening cysteine and the closing phenylalanine or tryptophan. The order of the fields is V gene, D gene, clone size, J gene, CDR3 DNA, CDR3 protein. D genes are given only for firm matches. A row's size may be missing; if present it is once, few, many or a size class.

>TRBV5-1|-|-|TRBJ1-1
TGCGCCAGCAGCTTGGACACCGCTAACACTGAAGCTTTCTTT
CASSLDTANTEAFF
>TRBV12-3/TRBV12-4|TRBD1|few|TRBJ2-4
TGTGCCAGCAGTCTATCAGGGGGTGGCAAAAACATTCAGTACTTC
CASSLSGGGKNIQYF
>TRBV12-3/TRBV12-4|-|-|TRBJ2-1
TGTGCCAGCAGGGCACCGGGAACCAAGCAGTTCTTC
CASRAPGTKQFF
>TRBV6-5|-|few|TRBJ2-1
TGTGCCAGCAGTTACAGGGGTTCGGGCTCCTACAATGAGCAGTTCTTC
CASSYRGSGSYNEQFF
>TRBV6-5|-|few|TRBJ1-1
TGTGCCAGCAGTTACTCGGGGGGTCCCCTGACTGAAGCTTTCTTT
CASSYSGGPLTEAFF
>TRBV20-1|-|-|TRBJ1-3
TGCAGTGCTCAACGGGACAACTCTGGAAACACCATATATTTT
CSAQRDNSGNTIYF
>TRBV7-9|-|-|TRBJ1-1
TGTGCCAGCAGCCCCTACTCGGAAATGAACACTGAAGCTTTCTTT
CASSPYSEMNTEAFF
>TRBV28|-|-|TRBJ2-1
TGTGCCAGCAGACAAGCGATATTTGAGCAGTTCTTC
CASRQAIFEQFF
>TRBV2|TRBD2|few|TRBJ2-3
TGTGCCAGCAGTGATTTCGGGACTAGCGGGGGCCCAGATACGCAGTATTTT
CASSDFGTSGGPDTQYF
>TRBV12-3/TRBV12-4|TRBD2|-|TRBJ2-3
TGTGCCAGCAGTGTTCGGGGGGTCGGAACAGATACGCAGTATTTT
CASSVRGVGTDTQYF
>TRBV4-2|-|-|TRBJ1-1
TGTGCCAGCAGCCAAGAGGTCCGGGACTTCACTGAAGCTTTCTTT
CASSQEVRDFTEAFF
>TRBV6-2/TRBV6-3|-|-|TRBJ2-1
TGTGCCAGCAGTTACCTCCAGGCCTCCTACAATGAGCAGTTCTTC
CASSYLQASYNEQFF
>TRBV28|-|many|TRBJ2-7
TGTGCCAGCAGTTCCGGGGTTCGGTACGAGCAGTACTTC
CASSSGVRYEQYF
>TRBV7-9|-|few|TRBJ2-2
TGTGCCAGCAGCTTAGTTGGCAGGGTGGCCGGGGAGCTGTTTTTT
CASSLVGRVAGELFF
>TRBV27|TRBD1|-|TRBJ2-7
TGTGCCAGCAGTTCCCCCCTGACAGGGACCTACGAGCAGTACTTC
CASSSPLTGTYEQYF
>TRBV4-2|-|-|TRBJ2-7
TGTGCCAGCAGCCAAGATGGAGTGCGAACTTACGAGCAGTACTTC
CASSQDGVRTYEQYF
>TRBV12-3/TRBV12-4|-|few|TRBJ2-3
TGTGCCAGCAGTTTAGACGTTAGCACAGATACGCAGTATTTT
CASSLDVSTDTQYF
>TRBV12-3/TRBV12-4|-|-|TRBJ2-5
TGTGCCAGCAGTTCAAGGACGGCCGACCAAGAGACCCAGTACTTC
CASSSRTADQETQYF
>TRBV6-2/TRBV6-3|TRBD1|few|TRBJ2-3
TGTGCCAGCACTTTGACAGGGAGCACAGATACGCAGTATTTT
CASTLTGSTDTQYF
>TRBV7-9|TRBD2|-|TRBJ2-2
TGTGCCAGCAGCTTAGGCGGGGGGGCCGCGAACACCGGGGAGCTGTTTTTT
CASSLGGGAANTGELFF
>TRBV5-6|-|-|TRBJ1-2
TGTGCCAGCAGCTTTGGACAGTCTAACACCTTC
CASSFGQSNTF
>TRBV15|TRBD1|-|TRBJ2-5
TGTGCCACCAGCAGAGGGGGGACAGACCAAGAGACCCAGTACTTC
CATSRGGTDQETQYF
>TRBV6-2/TRBV6-3|TRBD2|few|TRBJ2-1
TGTGCCAGCAGAGCAAGCGGGAGGGCCTTATACAATGAGCAGTTCTTC
CASRASGRALYNEQFF
>TRBV5-1|TRBD1|-|TRBJ1-5
TGCGCCAGCAGCTTGGAGACAGGGGTTGGTCAGCCCCAGCATTTT
CASSLETGVGQPQHF
>TRBV13|-|-|TRBJ2-4
TGTGCCAGCAGCCGTAGCCCCCGGGCGCGAAAAAACATTCAGTACTTC
CASSRSPRARKNIQYF
>TRBV5-6|TRBD2|-|TRBJ2-2
TGTGCCAGCAGCTTGAGGGGACTAGCAATAAAAATCGGGGAGCTGTTTTTT
CASSLRGLAIKIGELFF
>TRBV15|-|-|TRBJ2-1
TGTGCCACCAGCAGAGGGAACTCCAATGAGCAGTTCTTC
CATSRGNSNEQFF
>TRBV6-2/TRBV6-3|TRBD1|-|TRBJ1-6
TGTGCCAGCAGCCCCGGACAGGGTGAAAGCTCACCCCTCCACTTT
CASSPGQGESSPLHF
>TRBV7-6|-|few|TRBJ2-3
TGTGCCAGCAGCTTAGCGGTGGCCACAGATACGCAGTATTTT
CASSLAVATDTQYF
>TRBV20-1|-|many|TRBJ1-1
TGCAGTGCCCCACGAGACAGAATCACTGAAGCTTTCTTT
CSAPRDRITEAFF
>TRBV6-4|TRBD1|-|TRBJ1-6
TGTGCCAGCAGTGAACAGGGGTTCTCACCCCTCCACTTT
CASSEQGFSPLHF
>TRBV6-1|TRBD1|few|TRBJ2-3
TGTGCCAGCAGTCGATTCCGGGACAGGGGTCCAGATACGCAGTATTTT
CASSRFRDRGPDTQYF
>TRBV5-1|-|-|TRBJ1-1
TGCGCCAGCAGCTCTACCGGTTCAATGAACACTGAAGCTTTCTTT
CASSSTGSMNTEAFF
>TRBV7-9|-|few|TRBJ2-1
TGTGCCAGCGGATCCCGGGGTCGATCCTACAATGAGCAGTTCTTC
CASGSRGRSYNEQFF
>TRBV24-1|-|-|TRBJ2-7
TGTGCCACCAGTGACCAGGGCACGGGAGAGCAGTACTTC
CATSDQGTGEQYF
>TRBV12-3/TRBV12-4|-|-|TRBJ1-1
TGTGCCAGCAGTTTATCGGGGTCGGGAACTGAAGCTTTCTTT
CASSLSGSGTEAFF
>TRBV6-1|-|few|TRBJ2-6
TGTGCCAGCAGTGACCTACAGGGTTCCTCTGGGGCCAACGTCCTGACTTTC
CASSDLQGSSGANVLTF
>TRBV7-9|-|many|TRBJ2-1
TGTGCCAGCAGCACAGCCTTCAATGAGCAGTTCTTC
CASSTAFNEQFF
>TRBV5-4|-|-|TRBJ1-1
TGTGCCAGCCGGTCGCAGGAGTCCGGGGGCACTGAAGCTTTCTTT
CASRSQESGGTEAFF
>TRBV7-6|-|few|TRBJ2-7
TGTGCCAGCAGCTTAGTCGGGGTCGAGGAGCAGTACTTC
CASSLVGVEEQYF
>TRBV5-1|TRBD2|many|TRBJ2-1
TGCGCCAGCAGTTTTGGTACTAGCGGGGGTTCAATGATGAATGAGCAGTTCTTC
CASSFGTSGGSMMNEQFF
>TRBV15|TRBD1|-|TRBJ2-2
TGTGCCACCAGCCGAACAGGGGACACCGGGGAGCTGTTTTTT
CATSRTGDTGELFF
>TRBV15|TRBD2|few|TRBJ2-1
TGTGCCACCAGCAGAGATCTGCGGGGGACCTACAATGAGCAGTTCTTC
CATSRDLRGTYNEQFF
>TRBV28|-|few|TRBJ1-2
TGTGCCAGCAACGGGGCGGGTGGCTACACCTTC
CASNGAGGYTF
>TRBV20-1|-|-|TRBJ2-3
TGCAGTGCTAGAATTAGGGGCAGAGATACGCAGTATTTT
CSARIRGRDTQYF